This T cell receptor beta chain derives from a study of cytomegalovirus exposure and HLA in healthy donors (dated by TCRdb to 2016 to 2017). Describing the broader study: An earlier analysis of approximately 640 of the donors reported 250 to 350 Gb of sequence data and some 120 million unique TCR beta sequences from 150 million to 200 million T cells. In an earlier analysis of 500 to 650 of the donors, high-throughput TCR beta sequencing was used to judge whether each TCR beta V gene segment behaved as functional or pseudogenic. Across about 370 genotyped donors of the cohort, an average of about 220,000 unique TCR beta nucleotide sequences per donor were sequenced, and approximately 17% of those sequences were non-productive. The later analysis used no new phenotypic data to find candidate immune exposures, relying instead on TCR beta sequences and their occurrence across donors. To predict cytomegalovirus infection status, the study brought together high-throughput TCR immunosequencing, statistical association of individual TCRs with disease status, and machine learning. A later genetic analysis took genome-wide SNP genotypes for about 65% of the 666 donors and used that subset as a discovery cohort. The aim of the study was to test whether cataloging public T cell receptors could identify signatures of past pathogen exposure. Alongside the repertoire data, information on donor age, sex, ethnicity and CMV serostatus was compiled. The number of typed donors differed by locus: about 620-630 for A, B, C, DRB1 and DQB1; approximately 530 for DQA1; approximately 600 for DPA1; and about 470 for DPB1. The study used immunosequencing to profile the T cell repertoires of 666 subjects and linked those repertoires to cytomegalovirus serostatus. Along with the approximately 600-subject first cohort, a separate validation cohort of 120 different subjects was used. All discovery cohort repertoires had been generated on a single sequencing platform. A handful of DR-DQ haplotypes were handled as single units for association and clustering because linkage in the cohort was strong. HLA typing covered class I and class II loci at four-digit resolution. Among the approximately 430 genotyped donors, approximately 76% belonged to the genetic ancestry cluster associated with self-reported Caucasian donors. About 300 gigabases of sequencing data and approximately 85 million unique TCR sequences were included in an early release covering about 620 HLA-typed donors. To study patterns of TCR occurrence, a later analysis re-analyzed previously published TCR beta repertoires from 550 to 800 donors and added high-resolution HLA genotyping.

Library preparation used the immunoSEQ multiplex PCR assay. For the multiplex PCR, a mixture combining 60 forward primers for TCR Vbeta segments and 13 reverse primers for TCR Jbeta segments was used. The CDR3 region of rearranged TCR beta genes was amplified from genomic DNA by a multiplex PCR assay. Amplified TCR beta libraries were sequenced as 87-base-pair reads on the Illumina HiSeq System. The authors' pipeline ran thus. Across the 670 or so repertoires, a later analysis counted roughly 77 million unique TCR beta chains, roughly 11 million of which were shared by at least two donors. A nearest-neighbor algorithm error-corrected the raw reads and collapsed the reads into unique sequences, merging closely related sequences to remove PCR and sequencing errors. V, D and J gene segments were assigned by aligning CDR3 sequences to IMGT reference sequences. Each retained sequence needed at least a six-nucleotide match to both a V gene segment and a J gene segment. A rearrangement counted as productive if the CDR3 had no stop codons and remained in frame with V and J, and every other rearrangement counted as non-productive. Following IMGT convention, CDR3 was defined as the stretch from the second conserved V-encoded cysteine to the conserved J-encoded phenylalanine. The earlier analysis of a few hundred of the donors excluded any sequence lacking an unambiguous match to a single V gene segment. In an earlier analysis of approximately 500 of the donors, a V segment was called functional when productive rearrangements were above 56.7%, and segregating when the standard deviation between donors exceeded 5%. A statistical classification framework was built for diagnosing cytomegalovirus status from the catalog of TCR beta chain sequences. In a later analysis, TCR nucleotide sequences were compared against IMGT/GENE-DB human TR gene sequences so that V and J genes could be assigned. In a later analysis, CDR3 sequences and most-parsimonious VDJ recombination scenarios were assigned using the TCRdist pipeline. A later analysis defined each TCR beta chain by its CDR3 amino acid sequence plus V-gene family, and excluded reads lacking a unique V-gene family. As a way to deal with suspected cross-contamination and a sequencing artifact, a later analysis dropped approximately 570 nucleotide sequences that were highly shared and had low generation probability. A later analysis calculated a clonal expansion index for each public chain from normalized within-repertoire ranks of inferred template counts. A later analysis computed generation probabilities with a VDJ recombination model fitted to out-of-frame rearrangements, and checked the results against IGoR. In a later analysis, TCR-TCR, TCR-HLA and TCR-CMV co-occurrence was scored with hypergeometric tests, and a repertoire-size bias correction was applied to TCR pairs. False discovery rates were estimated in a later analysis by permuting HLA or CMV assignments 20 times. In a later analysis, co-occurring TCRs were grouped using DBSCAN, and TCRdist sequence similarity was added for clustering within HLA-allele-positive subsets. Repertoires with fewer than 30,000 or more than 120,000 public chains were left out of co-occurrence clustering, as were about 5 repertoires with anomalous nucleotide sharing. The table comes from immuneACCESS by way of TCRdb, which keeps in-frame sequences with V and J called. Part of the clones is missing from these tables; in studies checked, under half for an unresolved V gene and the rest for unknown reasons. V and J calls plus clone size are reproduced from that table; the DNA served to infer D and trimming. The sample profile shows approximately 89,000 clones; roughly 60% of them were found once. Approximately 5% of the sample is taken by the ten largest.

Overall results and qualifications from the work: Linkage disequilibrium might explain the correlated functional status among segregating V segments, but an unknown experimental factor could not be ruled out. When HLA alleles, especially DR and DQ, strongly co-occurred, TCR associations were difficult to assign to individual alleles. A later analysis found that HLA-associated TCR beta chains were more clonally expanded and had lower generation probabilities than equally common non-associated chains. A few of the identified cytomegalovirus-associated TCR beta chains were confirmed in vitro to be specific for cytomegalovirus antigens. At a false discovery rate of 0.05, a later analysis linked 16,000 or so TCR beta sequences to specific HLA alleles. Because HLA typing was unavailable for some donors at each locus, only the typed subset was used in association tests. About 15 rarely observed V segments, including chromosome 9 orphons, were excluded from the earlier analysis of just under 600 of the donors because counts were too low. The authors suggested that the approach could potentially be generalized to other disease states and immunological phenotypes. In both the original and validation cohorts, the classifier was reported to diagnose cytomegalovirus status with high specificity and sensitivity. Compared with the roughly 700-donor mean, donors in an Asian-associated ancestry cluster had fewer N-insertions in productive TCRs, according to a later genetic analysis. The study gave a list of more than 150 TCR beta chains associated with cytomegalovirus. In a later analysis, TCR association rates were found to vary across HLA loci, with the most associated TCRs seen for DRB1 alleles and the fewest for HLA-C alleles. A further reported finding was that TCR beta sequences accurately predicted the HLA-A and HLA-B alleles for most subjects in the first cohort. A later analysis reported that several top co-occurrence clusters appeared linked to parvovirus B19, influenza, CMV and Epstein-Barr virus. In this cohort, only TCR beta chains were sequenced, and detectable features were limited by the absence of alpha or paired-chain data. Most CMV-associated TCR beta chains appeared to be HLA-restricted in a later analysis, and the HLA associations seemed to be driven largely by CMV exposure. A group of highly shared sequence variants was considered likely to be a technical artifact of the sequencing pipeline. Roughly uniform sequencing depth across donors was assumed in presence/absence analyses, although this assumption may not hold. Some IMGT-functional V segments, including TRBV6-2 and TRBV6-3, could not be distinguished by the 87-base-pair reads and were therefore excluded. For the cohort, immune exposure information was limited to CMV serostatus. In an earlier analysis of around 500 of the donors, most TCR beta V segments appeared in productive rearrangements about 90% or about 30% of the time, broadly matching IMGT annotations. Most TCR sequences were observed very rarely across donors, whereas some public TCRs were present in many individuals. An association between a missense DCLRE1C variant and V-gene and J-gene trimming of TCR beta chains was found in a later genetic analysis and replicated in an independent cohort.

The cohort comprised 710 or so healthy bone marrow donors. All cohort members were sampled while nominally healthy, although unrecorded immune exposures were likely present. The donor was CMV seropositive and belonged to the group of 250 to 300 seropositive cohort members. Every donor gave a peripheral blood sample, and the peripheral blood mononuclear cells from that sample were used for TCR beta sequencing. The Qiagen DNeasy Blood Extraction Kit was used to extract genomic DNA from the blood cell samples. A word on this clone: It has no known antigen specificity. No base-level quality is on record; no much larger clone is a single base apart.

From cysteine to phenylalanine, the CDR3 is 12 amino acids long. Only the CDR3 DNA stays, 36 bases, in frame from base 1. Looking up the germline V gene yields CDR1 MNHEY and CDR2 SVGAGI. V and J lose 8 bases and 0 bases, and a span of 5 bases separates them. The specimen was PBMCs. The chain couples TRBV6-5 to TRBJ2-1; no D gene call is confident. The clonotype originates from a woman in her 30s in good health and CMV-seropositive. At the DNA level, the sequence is TGTGCCAGCGAGAGCTCCTACAATGAGCAGTTCTTC. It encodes CASESSYNEQFF.